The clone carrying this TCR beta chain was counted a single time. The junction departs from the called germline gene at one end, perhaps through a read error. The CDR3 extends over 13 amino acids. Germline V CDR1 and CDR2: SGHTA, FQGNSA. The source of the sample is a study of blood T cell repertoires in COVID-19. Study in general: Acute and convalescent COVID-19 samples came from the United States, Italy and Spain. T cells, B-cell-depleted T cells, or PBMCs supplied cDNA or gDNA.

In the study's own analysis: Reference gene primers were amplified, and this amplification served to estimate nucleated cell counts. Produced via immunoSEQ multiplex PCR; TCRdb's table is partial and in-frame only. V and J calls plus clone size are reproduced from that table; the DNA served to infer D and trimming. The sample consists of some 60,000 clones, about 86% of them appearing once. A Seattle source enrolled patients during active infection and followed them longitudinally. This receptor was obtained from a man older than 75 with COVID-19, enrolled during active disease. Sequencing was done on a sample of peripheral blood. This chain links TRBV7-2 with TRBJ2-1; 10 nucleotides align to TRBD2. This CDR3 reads CASSLSAGGRRVF. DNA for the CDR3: TGTGCCAGCAGCTTATCAGCGGGAGGGCGAAGGGTCTTC.